These 18 T cell receptor beta chains originate from one sample sequenced in a study of T cell repertoires in cytomegalovirus infection. For these TCRs, the target antigens are not known. TCRdb re-analysed the reads in MiXCR, keeping a single row per CDR3 protein. The table has fewer than 130,000 distinct CDR3 sequences, roughly 39% seen once. This material consisted of CD8+ T cells from cultured PBMCs, taken from culture after CMV antigen stimulation. These receptors came from a human donor in good health (CMV status not recorded). Some clones in this sample may be carry-over from other donors' samples.

The chain couples TRBV12-3 or TRBV12-4 to TRBJ1-2; unclear D gene. This CDR3 comprises 13 residues. V was clipped by 1 base and J by 6 bases, with 9 bases between them. The CDR3 DNA reads as TGTGCCAGCAGTTTAGGGGTGGGTGATGGCTACACCTTC. The encoded protein is CASSLGVGDGYTF.

In this sample, this clonotype turned up once. V usage is TRBV27 and J usage is TRBJ2-1; no clear D gene. Trimming left V 5 bases short and J 9 bases short, with 17 bases between. The CDR3 contains 14 residues. CDR1 is MNHEY, CDR2 SMNVEV, per germline (reference sequence). As DNA, the CDR3 is TGTGCCAGCAGTCCGACCTATATGGGCCGTGAGCAGTTCTTC. It is translated as CASSPTYMGREQFF.

This clonotype was detected a few times. The chain combines TRBV10-2 with TRBJ2-7, with D uncertain. Germline V gene lookup returns CDR1 WSHSY and CDR2 SAAADI. CDR3 length equals 11 residues. Trimming took off 6 bases at V and 4 bases at J, with 7 bases between the two ends. The CDR3 sequence is CASRQEYEQYF. The CDR3 DNA follows: TGCGCCAGCAGACAAGAGTACGAGCAGTACTTC.

The V and J genes are TRBV7-6 and TRBJ2-5; tentatively, D is TRBD1 or TRBD2 (5 bases each). The CDR3 consists of 13 residues. V gave up 2 bases and J gave up 5 bases, with 9 bases separating them. Per the germline V gene, CDR1 is SGHVS and CDR2 is FNYEAQ. This chain's CDR3 is CASSLWGGETQYF. For the CDR3, the DNA is TGTGCCAGCAGCTTATGGGGCGGGGAGACCCAGTACTTC.

This clonotype occurred a few times. The V gene is TRBV6-5, the J gene TRBJ2-7; 8 positions match TRBD2. The CDR3 consists of 14 residues. With 4 bases clipped from V and 6 bases from J, the junction kept 8 bases outside the gene matches. Germline V lookup: CDR1 MNHEY, CDR2 SVGAGI. This CDR3 reads CASSFLVAGSEQYF. CDR3 coding DNA: TGTGCCAGCAGTTTCTTGGTAGCGGGGTCCGAGCAGTACTTC.

This clonotype appeared a few times. The CDR3 protein is CASSFSGQGYDEQYF. The CDR3 DNA is TGTGCCAGCAGTTTTTCGGGACAGGGGTACGACGAGCAGTACTTC. V and J are TRBV12-3 or TRBV12-4 and TRBJ2-7, with 10 bases lining up with TRBD1. The CDR3 has 15 residues. V was clipped by 3 bases and J by 5 bases; unmatched bases: 7.

CDR3 sequence reads: CSARVGSYSNQPQHF. In nucleotides, the CDR3 is TGCAGTGCTAGAGTAGGAAGTTATAGCAATCAGCCCCAGCATTTT. The gene calls are TRBV20-1 and TRBJ1-5; unclear D gene. CDR1 DFQATT and CDR2 SNEGSKA come from the germline V gene (reference sequence). CDR3 size: 15 residues. Trimming cost V 1 base and J 0 bases, with 10 bases left between them.

V and J are TRBV28 and TRBJ2-1; possibly TRBD2 for D (6 bases). Germline V lookup: CDR1 MDHEN, CDR2 SYDVKM. There are 11 residues in the CDR3. V lost 8 bases and J lost 5, with 7 bases in between. CDR3 protein: CASGGNNEQFF. The CDR3 region has the DNA TGTGCCAGCGGCGGGAACAATGAGCAGTTCTTC.

This clonotype has more than one count but fewer than ten. This rearrangement joins TRBV7-9 to TRBJ2-7, with 7 bases lining up with TRBD2. After removal of 8 bases from V and 7 bases from J, the junction contained 8 bases not matched to a gene. Germline CDR1 is SEHNR and CDR2 is FQNEAQ (reference sequence). This CDR3 spans 12 amino acids. CDR3: CASQGGKGEQYF. CDR3 nucleotide sequence: TGTGCCAGCCAGGGAGGGAAGGGTGAGCAGTACTTC. The full variable domain, its missing parts supplied by reference TRBV7-9 and TRBJ2-7, is DTGVSQNPRHKITKRGQNVTFRCDPISEHNRLYWYRQTLGQGPEFLTYFQNEAQLEKSRLLSDRFSAERPKGSFSTLEIQRTEQGDSAMYLCASQGGKGEQYFGPGTRLTVT.

This clonotype was detected ten times or more. This sequence joins TRBV7-2 and TRBJ1-4; D not resolved. This CDR3 is built from 14 residues. V lost 3 bases to trimming and J lost 5 bases, with 10 bases between them. Per the germline V gene, CDR1 is SGHTA and CDR2 is FQGNSA. The CDR3 region is CASSLADFNEKLFF. The CDR3 DNA sequence: TGTGCCAGCAGCTTGGCAGATTTCAATGAAAAACTGTTTTTT.

The CDR3 DNA sequence: TGTGCCAGCAGCGAGTCCCGCCTATTCACAGATACGCAGTATTTT. It is translated as CASSESRLFTDTQYF. The chain couples TRBV2 to TRBJ2-3; the D is unclear. The length of the CDR3 is 15 residues. Trimming removed 6 bases at V and 2 bases at J, with 15 bases between. From germline, CDR1 is SNHLY and CDR2 FYNNEI.

V and J are TRBV27 and TRBJ1-2; a weak D match, TRBD1 (5 bases). The length of the CDR3 is 13 residues. Germline loops: CDR1 MNHEY, CDR2 SMNVEV (reference sequence). The germline V and J ends were trimmed by 5 bases and 7 bases, with 14 bases remaining between them. The CDR3 sequence is CASSQRGVGGYTF. The DNA of the CDR3 is TGTGCCAGCAGTCAAAGAGGGGTTGGTGGCTACACCTTC.

The CDR3, as DNA: TGTGCCAGCGGGTTGGGGAACACTGAAGCTTTCTTT. Protein product: CASGLGNTEAFF. The chain couples TRBV27 to TRBJ1-1, with no clear D. This CDR3 has 12 amino acids. Trimming removed 8 bases at V and 1 base at J, with 8 bases between. Germline V gene sequence: CDR1 MNHEY, CDR2 SMNVEV (reference sequence).

In this sample, this clonotype turned up a few times. The chain employs TRBV3-1 and TRBJ1-2, with D tentatively TRBD1 (5 bases). CDR1 LGHDT and CDR2 YNNKEL come from the germline V gene (reference sequence). V lost 1 base to trimming and J lost 3 bases, with 15 bases between them. The CDR3 runs 16 residues. CDR3 loop: CASSQVRWGAYYGYTF. In nucleotides, the CDR3 is TGTGCCAGCAGCCAAGTGAGGTGGGGCGCGTACTATGGCTACACCTTC.

The chain couples TRBV7-8 to TRBJ2-7; a possible D gene is TRBD1 (7 bases). V was shortened by 2 bases and J by 3 bases, with 11 bases between the two germline ends. Germline CDR1 and CDR2: SGHVS and FQNEAQ. This CDR3 contains 14 residues. The CDR3 coding sequence is TGTGCCAGCAGCTTACCAGGGGGGATCTACGAGCAGTACTTC. This translates into CASSLPGGIYEQYF. The full variable domain, with the rest looked up from reference TRBV7-8 and TRBJ2-7, is GAGVSQSPRYKVAKRGQDVALRCDPISGHVSLFWYQQALGQGPEFLTYFQNEAQLDKSGLPSDRFFAERPEGSVSTLKIQRTQQEDSAVYLCASSLPGGIYEQYFGPGTRLTVT.

This clonotype showed up many times. The chain uses TRBV11-2 and TRBJ2-1; no reliable D call. Trimming cost V 0 bases and J 7 bases, with 7 bases left between them. This CDR3 spans 13 amino acids. Germline CDR1 reads SGHAT; CDR2 reads FQNNGV. CDR3 residues: CASSLDLGNEQFF. The CDR3 bases are TGTGCCAGCAGCTTAGATCTTGGAAATGAGCAGTTCTTC.

This clonotype was picked up many times. The chain couples TRBV27 to TRBJ1-5; no reliable D call. V was clipped by 5 bases and J by 0 bases, with 8 bases between them. This CDR3 has 14 amino acids. Germline assignment: CDR1 MNHEY and CDR2 SMNVEV (reference sequence). This CDR3 reads CASSLSNSNQPQHF. CDR3 bases: TGTGCCAGCAGTCTGTCTAATAGCAATCAGCCCCAGCATTTT.

The rearrangement uses TRBV4-1 and TRBJ2-3; D is unclear. The germline V gene has CDR1 MGHRA and CDR2 YSYEKL. The CDR3 contains 16 residues. V lost 2 bases and J 6 bases, leaving 18 bases between the germline ends. The CDR3 sequence: CASSQQDRAGWDTQYF. CDR3 bases: TGCGCCAGCAGCCAACAGGATCGCGCAGGCTGGGATACGCAGTATTTT.